The sequence of this T cell receptor beta chain was determined in a study of blood T cell repertoires in COVID-19. The authors' processing: Nucleated cell counts were estimated from reference gene primer amplification. Profiling relied on immunoSEQ multiplex PCR, and the TCRdb table lists in-frame clones only, not all of them. For V, J and clone size, that table is used; D and trimming come from the DNA. The sample comprises about 370,000 clones, around 87% of which are singletons, and 10% rests with the top ten. This CDR3 region has 12 residues. Trimming shortened V by 6 bases and J by 1 base, and 6 bases separated the two germline ends. CDR1 is KGHSH, CDR2 LQKENI, per germline. Patients from Seattle were sampled longitudinally, starting during active infection.

Material for sequencing was peripheral blood. The clonotype comes from a woman under 40 with COVID-19, enrolled during active disease. The rearrangement joins TRBV18 to TRBJ1-2; unclear D gene. The CDR3 DNA sequence: TGTGCCAGCTCCGAACTTAACTATGGCTACACCTTC. This codes for CASSELNYGYTF. The variable domain in full, completed from reference TRBV18 and TRBJ1-2, reads NAGVMQNPRHLVRRRGQEARLRCSPMKGHSHVYWYRQLPEEGLKFMVYLQKENIIDESGMPKERFSAEFPKEGPSILRIQQVVRGDSAAYFCASSELNYGYTFGSGTRLTVV.